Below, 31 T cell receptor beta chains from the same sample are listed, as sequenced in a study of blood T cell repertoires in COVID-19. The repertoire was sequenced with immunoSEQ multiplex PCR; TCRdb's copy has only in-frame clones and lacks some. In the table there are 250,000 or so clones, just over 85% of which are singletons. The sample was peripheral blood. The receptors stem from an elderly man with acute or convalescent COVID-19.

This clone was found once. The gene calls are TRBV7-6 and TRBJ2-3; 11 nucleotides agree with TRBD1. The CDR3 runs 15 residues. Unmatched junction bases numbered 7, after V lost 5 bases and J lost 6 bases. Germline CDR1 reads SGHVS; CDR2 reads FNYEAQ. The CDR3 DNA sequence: TGTGCCAGCAGCCCGTGGACAGGGGGCGTCGATACGCAGTATTTT. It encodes CASSPWTGGVDTQYF.

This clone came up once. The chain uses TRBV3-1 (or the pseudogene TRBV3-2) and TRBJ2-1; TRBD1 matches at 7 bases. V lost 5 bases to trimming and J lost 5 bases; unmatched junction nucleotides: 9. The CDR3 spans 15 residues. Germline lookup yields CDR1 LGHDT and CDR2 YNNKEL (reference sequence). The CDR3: CASSGRTGPNNEQFF. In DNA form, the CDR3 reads TGTGCCAGCAGCGGTCGGACAGGCCCCAACAATGAGCAGTTCTTC.

The CDR3 region has the DNA TGTGCCAGCAGCGATGGACAGAGAAACACCATATATTTT. Protein product: CASSDGQRNTIYF. The V and J genes are TRBV9 and TRBJ1-3, with a possible D match to TRBD1 (6 bases). CDR1 is SGDLS and CDR2 is YYNGEE in the germline V gene. The V and J ends lost 3 bases and 5 bases respectively, with 9 bases between them. This CDR3 has 13 residues.

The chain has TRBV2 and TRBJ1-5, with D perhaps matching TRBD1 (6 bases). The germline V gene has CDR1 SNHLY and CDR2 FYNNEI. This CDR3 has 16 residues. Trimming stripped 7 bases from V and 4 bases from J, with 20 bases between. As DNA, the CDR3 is TGTGCCAGCACCATAGGGGGGGGTGCCTTGAATCAGCCCCAGCATTTT. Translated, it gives CASTIGGGALNQPQHF.

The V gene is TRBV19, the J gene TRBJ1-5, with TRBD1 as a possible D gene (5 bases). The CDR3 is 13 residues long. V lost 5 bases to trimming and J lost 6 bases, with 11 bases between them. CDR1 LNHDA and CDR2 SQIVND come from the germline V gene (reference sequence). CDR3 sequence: CASSAGLRQPQHF. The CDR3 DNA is TGTGCCAGTAGTGCAGGGTTGCGTCAGCCCCAGCATTTT.

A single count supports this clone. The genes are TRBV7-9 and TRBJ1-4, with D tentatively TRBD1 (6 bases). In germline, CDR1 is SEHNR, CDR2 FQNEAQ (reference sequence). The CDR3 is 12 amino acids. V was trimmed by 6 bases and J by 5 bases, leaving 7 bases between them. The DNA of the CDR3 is TGTGCCAGCAGACAGGGAAATGAAAAACTGTTTTTT. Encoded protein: CASRQGNEKLFF. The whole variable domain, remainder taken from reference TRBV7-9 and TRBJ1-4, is DTGVSQNPRHKITKRGQNVTFRCDPISEHNRLYWYRQTLGQGPEFLTYFQNEAQLEKSRLLSDRFSAERPKGSFSTLEIQRTEQGDSAMYLCASRQGNEKLFFGSGTQLSVL.

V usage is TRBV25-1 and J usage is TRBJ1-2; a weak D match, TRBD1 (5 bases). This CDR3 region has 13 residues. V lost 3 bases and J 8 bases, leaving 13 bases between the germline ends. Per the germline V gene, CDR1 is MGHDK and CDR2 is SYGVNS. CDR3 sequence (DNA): TGTGCCAGCAGTGACACAGGCCCTAAGGGCTACACCTTC. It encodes CASSDTGPKGYTF.

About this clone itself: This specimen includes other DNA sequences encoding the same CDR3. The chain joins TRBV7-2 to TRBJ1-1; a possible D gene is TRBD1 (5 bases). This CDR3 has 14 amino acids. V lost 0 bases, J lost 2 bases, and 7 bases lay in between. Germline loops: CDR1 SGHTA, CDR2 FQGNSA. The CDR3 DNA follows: TGTGCCAGCAGCTTAGCGGGGCTAAACACTGAAGCTTTCTTT. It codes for CASSLAGLNTEAFF.

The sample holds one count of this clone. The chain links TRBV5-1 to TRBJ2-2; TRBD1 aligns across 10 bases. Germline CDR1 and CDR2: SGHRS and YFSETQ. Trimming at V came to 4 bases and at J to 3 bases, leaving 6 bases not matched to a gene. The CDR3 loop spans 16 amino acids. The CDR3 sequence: CASSLRTGGDTGELFF. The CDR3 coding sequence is TGCGCCAGCAGCCTAAGGACAGGGGGAGACACCGGGGAGCTGTTTTTT.

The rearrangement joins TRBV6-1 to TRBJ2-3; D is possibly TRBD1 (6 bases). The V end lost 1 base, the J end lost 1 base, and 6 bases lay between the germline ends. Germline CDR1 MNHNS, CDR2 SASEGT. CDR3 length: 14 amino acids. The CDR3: CASSEDRGTDTQYF. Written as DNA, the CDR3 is TGTGCCAGCAGTGAAGACAGGGGCACAGATACGCAGTATTTT.

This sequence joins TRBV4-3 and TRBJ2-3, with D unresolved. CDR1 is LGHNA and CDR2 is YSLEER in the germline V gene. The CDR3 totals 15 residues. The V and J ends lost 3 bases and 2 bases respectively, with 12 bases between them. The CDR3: CASSQRISNTDTQYF. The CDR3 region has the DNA TGCGCCAGCAGCCAGAGAATATCGAACACAGATACGCAGTATTTT.

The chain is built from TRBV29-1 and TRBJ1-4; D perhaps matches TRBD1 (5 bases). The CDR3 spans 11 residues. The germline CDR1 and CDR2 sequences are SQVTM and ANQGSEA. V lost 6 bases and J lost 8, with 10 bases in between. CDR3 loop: CSVKPGEKLFF. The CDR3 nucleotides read TGCAGCGTCAAACCAGGGGAAAAACTGTTTTTT.

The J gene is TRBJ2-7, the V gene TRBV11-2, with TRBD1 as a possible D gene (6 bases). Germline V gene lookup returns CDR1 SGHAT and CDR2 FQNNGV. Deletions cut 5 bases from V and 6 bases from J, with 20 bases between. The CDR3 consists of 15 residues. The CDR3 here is CASSPPPHTGFEQYF. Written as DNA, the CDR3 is TGTGCCAGCAGCCCACCGCCTCATACAGGGTTCGAGCAGTACTTC.

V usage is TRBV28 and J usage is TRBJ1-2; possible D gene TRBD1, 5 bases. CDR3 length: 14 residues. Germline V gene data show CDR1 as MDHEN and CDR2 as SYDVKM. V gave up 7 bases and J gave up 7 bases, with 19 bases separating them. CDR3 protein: CASTQSGGFAGYTF. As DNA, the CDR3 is TGTGCCAGCACCCAAAGCGGGGGGTTCGCTGGCTACACCTTC.

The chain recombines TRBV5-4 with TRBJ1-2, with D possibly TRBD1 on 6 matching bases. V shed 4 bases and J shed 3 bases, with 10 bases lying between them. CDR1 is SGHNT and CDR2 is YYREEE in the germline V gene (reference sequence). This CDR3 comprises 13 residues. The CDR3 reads CASSGGHYYGYTF. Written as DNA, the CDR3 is TGTGCCAGCAGCGGGGGACATTACTATGGCTACACCTTC.

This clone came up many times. The CDR3 is CASSLTGIGYGYTF. CDR3 nucleotide sequence: TGTGCCAGCAGTTTGACAGGTATTGGCTATGGCTACACCTTC. The V call is TRBV27, the J call TRBJ1-2; maybe TRBD1 (6 bases). V was shortened by 3 bases and J by 4 bases, with 12 bases between the two germline ends. The CDR3 covers 14 residues. Germline V CDR1 and CDR2: MNHEY, SMNVEV (reference sequence).

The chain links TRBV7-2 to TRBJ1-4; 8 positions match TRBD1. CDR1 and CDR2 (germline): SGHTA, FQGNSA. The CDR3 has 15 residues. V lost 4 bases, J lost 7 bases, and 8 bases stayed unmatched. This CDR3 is CASSSHRGISEKLFF. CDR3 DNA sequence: TGTGCCAGCAGCTCCCACAGGGGGATTAGTGAAAAACTGTTTTTT.

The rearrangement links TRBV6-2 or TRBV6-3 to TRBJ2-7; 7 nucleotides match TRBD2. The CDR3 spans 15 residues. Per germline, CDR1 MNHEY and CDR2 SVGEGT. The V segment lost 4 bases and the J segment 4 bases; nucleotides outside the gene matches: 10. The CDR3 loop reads CASSSTERGIYEQYF. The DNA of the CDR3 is TGTGCCAGCAGTTCAACGGAGCGGGGTATATACGAGCAGTACTTC.

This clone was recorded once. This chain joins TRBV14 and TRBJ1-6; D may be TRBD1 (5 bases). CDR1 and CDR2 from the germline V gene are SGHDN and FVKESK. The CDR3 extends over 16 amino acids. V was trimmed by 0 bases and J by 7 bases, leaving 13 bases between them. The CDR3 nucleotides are TGTGCCAGCAGCCAAGAGATGGGGCGCCGGAATTCACCCCTCCACTTT. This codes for CASSQEMGRRNSPLHF.

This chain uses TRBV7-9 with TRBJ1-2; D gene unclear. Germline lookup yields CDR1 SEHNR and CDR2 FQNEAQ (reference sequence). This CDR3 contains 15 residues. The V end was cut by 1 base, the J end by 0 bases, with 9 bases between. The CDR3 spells CASSLVLPSNYGYTF. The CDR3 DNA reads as TGTGCCAGCAGCTTAGTACTCCCCTCTAACTATGGCTACACCTTC.

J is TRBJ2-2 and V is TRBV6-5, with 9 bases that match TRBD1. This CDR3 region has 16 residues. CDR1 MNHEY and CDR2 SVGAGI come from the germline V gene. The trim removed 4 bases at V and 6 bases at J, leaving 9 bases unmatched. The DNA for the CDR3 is TGTGCCAGCAGTTCCTGGGGACAGGGTGACGCCGGGGAGCTGTTTTTT. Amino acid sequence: CASSSWGQGDAGELFF.

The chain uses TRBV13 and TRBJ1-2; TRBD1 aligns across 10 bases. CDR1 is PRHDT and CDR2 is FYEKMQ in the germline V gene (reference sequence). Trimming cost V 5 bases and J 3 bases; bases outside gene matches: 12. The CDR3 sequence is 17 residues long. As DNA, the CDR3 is TGTGCCAGCAGCCGAGCCCCTGGGACAGGGGAAGACTATGGCTACACCTTC. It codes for CASSRAPGTGEDYGYTF.

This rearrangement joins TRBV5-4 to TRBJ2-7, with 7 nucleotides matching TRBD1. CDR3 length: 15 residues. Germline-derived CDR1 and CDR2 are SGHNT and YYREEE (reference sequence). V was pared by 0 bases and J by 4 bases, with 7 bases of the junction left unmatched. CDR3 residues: CASSLGLDRSYEQYF. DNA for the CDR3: TGTGCCAGCAGCTTGGGCTTGGACAGGTCATACGAGCAGTACTTC.

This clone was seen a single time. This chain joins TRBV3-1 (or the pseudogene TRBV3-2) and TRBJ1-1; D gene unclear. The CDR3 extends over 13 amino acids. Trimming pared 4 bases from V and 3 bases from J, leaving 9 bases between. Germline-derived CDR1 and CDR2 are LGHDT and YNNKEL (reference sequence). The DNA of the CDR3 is TGTGCCAGCAGCCGAGAGGAGGACACTGAAGCTTTCTTT. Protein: CASSREEDTEAFF.

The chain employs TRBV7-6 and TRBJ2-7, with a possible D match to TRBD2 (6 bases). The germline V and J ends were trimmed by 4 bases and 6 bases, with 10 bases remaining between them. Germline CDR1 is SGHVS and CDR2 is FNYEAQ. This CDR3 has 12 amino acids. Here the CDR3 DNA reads TGTGCCAGCAGCTCGGGACTCGGCGAGCAGTACTTC. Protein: CASSSGLGEQYF.

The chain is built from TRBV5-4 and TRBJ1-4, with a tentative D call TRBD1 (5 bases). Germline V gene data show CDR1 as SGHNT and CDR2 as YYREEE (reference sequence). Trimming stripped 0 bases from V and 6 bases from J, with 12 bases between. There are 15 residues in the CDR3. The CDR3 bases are TGTGCCAGCAGCTTGGGGCCAGGGCTAGATGAAAAACTGTTTTTT. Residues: CASSLGPGLDEKLFF. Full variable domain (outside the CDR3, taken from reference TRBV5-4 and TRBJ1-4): ETGVTQSPTHLIKTRGQQVTLRCSSQSGHNTVSWYQQALGQGPQFIFQYYREEENGRGNFPPRFSGLQFPNYSSELNVNALELDDSALYLCASSLGPGLDEKLFFGSGTQLSVL.

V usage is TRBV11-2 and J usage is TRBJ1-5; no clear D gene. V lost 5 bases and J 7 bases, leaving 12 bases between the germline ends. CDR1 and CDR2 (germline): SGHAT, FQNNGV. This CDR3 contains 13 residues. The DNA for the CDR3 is TGTGCCAGCAGCATGGGGAGATCCCAGCCCCAGCATTTT. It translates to CASSMGRSQPQHF.

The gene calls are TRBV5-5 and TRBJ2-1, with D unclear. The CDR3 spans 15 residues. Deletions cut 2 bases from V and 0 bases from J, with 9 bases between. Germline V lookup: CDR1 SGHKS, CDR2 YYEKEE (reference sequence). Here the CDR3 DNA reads TGTGCCAGCAGCTTCAGCGTTGCCTCCTACAATGAGCAGTTCTTC. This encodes CASSFSVASYNEQFF.

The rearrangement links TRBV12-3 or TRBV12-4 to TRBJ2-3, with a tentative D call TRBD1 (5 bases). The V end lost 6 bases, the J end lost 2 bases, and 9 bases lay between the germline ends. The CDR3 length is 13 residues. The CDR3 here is CASSNRYTDTQYF. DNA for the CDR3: TGTGCCAGCAGCAACAGGTACACAGATACGCAGTATTTT.

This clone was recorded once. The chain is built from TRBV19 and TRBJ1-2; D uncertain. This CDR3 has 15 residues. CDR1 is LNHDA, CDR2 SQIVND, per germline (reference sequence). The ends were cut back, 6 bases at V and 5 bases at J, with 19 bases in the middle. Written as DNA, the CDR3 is TGTGCCAGTAGGCCGCGAGAGGATCGAGGATATGGCTACACCTTC. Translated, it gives CASRPREDRGYGYTF.

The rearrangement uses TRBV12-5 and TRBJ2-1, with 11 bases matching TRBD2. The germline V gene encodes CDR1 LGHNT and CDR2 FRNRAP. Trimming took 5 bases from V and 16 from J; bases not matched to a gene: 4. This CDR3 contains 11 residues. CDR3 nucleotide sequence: TGTGCTAGTGGTCTTAGCGGGGGGGCTTTCTTC. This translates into CASGLSGGAFF.